The 4 T cell receptor beta chains in this list originate from one sample, sequenced in a study of T cells in Graves' hyperthyroidism and ophthalmopathy (dated by TCRdb to the late 2010s). The library was built by means of multiplex PCR. Instrument on record: Illumina HiSeq 2000. The TCR beta CDR3 regions were amplified from RNA transcripts. The first round of RT-PCR for the TCR CDR3 was performed with the HTBI primer set and the Qiagen OneStep RT-PCR kit. Using fastp at Q25 and MiXCR, TCRdb reprocessed the public reads and kept productive beta chains. Identical CDR3 protein sequences are pooled into one entry, listed with their most common genes and DNA. The sample table shows 300,000 or so distinct CDR3 sequences, and about 18% are seen once. The ten largest clones capture under 55% of the sample. The material sequenced was blood. The receptors come from a woman aged 50 to 60 with Graves' hyperthyroidism.

The table lists this clonotype with many counts. CDR3 protein: CASSEATGLDQPQHF. CDR3 sequence (DNA): TGTGCCAGCAGTGAAGCGACAGGGCTCGATCAGCCCCAGCATTTT. The chain carries TRBV2 and TRBJ1-5, with 7 positions matching TRBD1. Germline V gene data show CDR1 as SNHLY and CDR2 as FYNNEI. The V segment lost 0 bases and the J segment 5 bases; nucleotides outside the gene matches: 4. The CDR3 has 15 amino acids.

This clonotype was recorded many times. The chain joins TRBV28 to TRBJ2-1; the D is unclear. Germline CDR1 reads MDHEN; CDR2 reads SYDVKM. V was trimmed by 2 bases and J by 7 bases, leaving 3 bases between them. The CDR3 loop spans 11 amino acids. As DNA, the CDR3 is TGTGCCAGCAGTTTAAGGAATGAGCAGTTCTTC. Translating it yields CASSLRNEQFF.

This clonotype was detected many times. V gene TRBV28 combines with J gene TRBJ1-1, with 8 bases lining up with TRBD1. The trim removed 8 bases at V and 5 bases at J, leaving 7 bases unmatched. There are 13 residues in the CDR3. From germline, CDR1 is MDHEN and CDR2 SYDVKM. CDR3 protein: CASWGQVRTEAFF. For the CDR3, the DNA is TGTGCCAGCTGGGGACAGGTGAGGACTGAAGCTTTCTTT.

The V gene is TRBV19, the J gene TRBJ2-6; D gene uncertain. Trimming took off 5 bases at V and 0 bases at J, with 14 bases between the two ends. This CDR3 has 17 amino acids. CDR1 LNHDA and CDR2 SQIVND come from the germline V gene (reference sequence). This chain's CDR3 is CASSVKGIHSGANVLTF. The CDR3 DNA follows: TGTGCCAGTAGTGTGAAAGGGATCCACTCTGGGGCCAACGTCCTGACTTTC.